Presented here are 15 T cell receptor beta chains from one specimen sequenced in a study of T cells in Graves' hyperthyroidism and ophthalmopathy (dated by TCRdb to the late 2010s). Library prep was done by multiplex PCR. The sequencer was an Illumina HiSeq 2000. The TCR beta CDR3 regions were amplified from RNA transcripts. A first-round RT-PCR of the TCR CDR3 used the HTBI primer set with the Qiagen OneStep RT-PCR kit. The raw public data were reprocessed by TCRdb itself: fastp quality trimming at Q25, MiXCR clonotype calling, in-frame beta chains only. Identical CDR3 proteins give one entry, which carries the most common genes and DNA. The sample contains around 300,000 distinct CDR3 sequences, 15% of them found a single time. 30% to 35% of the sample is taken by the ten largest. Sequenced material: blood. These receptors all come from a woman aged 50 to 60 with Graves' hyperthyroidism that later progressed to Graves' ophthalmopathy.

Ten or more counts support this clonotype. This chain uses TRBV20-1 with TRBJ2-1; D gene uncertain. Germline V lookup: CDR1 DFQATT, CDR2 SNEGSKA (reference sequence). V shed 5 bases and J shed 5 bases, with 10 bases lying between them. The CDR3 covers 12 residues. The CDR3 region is CSAAPADNEQFF. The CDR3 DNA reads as TGCAGTGCTGCCCCAGCAGACAATGAGCAGTTCTTC.

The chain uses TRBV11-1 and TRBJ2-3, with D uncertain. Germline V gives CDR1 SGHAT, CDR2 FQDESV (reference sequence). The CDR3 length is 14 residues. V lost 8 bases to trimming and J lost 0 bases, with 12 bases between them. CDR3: CASGPLGSTDTQYF. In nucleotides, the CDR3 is TGTGCCAGCGGGCCCCTCGGGAGCACAGATACGCAGTATTTT.

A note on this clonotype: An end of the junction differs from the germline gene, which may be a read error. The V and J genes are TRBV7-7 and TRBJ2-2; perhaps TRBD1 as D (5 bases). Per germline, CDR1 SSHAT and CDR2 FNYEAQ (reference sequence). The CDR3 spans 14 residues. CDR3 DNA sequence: TGTGCTAGCAGCCCTAGTGACAGAACCGGGGAGCTGTTTTTT. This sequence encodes CASSPSDRTGELFF.

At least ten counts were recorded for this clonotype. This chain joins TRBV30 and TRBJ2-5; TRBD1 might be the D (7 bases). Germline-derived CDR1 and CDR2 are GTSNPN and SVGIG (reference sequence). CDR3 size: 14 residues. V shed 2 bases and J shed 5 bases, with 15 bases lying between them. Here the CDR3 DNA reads TGTGCCTGGAGTCGGCAGGGGGGAAGGGAGACCCAGTACTTC. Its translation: CAWSRQGGRETQYF.

CDR3 protein: CATSRAGTGSGEQYF. The DNA of the CDR3 is TGTGCCACCAGCAGAGCCGGGACAGGGTCTGGGGAGCAGTACTTC. The chain has TRBV15 and TRBJ2-7; 9 positions match TRBD1. Germline trimming cut 1 base from V and 7 bases from J; bases unmatched to any gene: 8. The V gene's germline CDR1 is LNHNV and CDR2 YYDKDF (reference sequence). The CDR3 is 15 amino acids.

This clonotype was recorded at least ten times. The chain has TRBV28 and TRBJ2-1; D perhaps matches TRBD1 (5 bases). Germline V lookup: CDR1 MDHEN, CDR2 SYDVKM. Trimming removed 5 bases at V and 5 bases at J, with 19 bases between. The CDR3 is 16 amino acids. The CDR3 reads CASSPVGRQDNNEQFF. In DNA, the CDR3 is TGTGCCAGCAGTCCCGTCGGCAGGCAGGACAACAATGAGCAGTTCTTC.

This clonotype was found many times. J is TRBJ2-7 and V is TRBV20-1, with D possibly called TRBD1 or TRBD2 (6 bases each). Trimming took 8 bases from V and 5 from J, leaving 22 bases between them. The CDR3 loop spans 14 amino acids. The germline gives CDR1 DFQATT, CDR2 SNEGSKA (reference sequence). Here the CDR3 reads CSTKRGTLRDEQYF. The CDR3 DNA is TGCAGTACTAAAAGGGGGACTCTAAGGGACGAGCAGTACTTC.

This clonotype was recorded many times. The chain's CDR3 is CAIKGAPGTEAFF. The DNA of the CDR3 is TGTGCCATCAAAGGTGCCCCAGGGACTGAAGCTTTCTTT. The V call is TRBV10-3, the J call TRBJ1-1, with D possibly matching TRBD1 (5 bases). The V and J ends lost 7 bases and 5 bases respectively, with 14 bases between them. The germline V gene encodes CDR1 ENHRY and CDR2 SYGVKD. The CDR3 contains 13 residues.

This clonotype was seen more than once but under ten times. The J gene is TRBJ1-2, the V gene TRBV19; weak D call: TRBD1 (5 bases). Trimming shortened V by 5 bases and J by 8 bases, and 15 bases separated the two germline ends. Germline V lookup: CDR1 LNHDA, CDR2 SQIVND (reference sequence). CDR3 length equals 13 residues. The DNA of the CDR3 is TGTGCCAGTAGTCTCCCAGGGTATCAGGGCTACACCTTC. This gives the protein CASSLPGYQGYTF.

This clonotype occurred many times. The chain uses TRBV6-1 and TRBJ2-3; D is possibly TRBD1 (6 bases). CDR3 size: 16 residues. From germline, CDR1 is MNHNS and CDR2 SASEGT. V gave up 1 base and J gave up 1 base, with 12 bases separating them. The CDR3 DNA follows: TGTGCCAGCAGTGAAGTGGGGGCAGGGCGCACAGATACGCAGTATTTT. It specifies CASSEVGAGRTDTQYF.

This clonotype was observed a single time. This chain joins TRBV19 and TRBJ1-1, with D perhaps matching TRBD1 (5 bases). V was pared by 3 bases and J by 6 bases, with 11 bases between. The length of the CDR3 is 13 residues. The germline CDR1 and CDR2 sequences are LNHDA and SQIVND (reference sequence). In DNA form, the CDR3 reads TGTGCCAGTAGTATCAGCACGGGGCCTGAAGCTTTCTTT. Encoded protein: CASSISTGPEAFF. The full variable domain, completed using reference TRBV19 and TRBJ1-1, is DGGITQSPKYLFRKEGQNVTLSCEQNLNHDAMYWYRQDPGQGLRLIYYSQIVNDFQKGDIAEGYSVSREKKESFPLTVTSAQKNPTAFYLCASSISTGPEAFFGQGTRLTVV.

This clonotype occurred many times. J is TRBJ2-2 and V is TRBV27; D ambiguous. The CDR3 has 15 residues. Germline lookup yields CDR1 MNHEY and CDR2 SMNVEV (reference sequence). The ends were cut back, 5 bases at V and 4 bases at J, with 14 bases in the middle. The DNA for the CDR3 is TGTGCCAGCAGTGAAAACCCCCTCTCCACCGGGGAGCTGTTTTTT. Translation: CASSENPLSTGELFF.

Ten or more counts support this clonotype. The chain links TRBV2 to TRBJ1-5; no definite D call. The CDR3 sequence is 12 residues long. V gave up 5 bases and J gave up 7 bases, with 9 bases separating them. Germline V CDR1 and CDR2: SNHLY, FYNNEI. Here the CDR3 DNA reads TGTGCCAGCAGTAGAACAGACCAGCCCCAGCATTTT. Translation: CASSRTDQPQHF.

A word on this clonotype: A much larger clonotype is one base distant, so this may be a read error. Written as DNA, the CDR3 is TGTGCCAGCAGTGACAACACCGGGGAGCTGTTTTTT. Protein: CASSDNTGELFF. The chain links TRBV6-1 to TRBJ2-2; no definite D call. The CDR3 runs to 12 residues. Germline CDR1 and CDR2: MNHNS and SASEGT. V was trimmed by 3 bases and J by 2 bases, leaving 1 base between them.

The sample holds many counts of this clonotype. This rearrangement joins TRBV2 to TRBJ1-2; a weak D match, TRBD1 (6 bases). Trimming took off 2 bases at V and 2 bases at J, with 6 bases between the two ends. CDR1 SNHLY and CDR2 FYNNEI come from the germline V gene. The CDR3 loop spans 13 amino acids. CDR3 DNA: TGTGCCAGCAGTGAAACAGGGAACTATGGCTACACCTTC. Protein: CASSETGNYGYTF.